The subject of this entry is one T cell receptor beta chain. These data come from a study of blood T cell repertoires in COVID-19. Overall study context: Some COVID-19 samples were acute and others convalescent; all came from the United States, Italy and Spain.

Ages ranged from about 18 to 89 years, with residence in 24 US areas. The method was immunoSEQ multiplex PCR; TCRdb's version includes in-frame clones alone and lacks a portion of them. The sample yields about 430,000 clones, 88% seen once. Material: PBMCs or T cells enriched from blood (not recorded which). The sequence derives from a woman under 30 who had been exposed to COVID-19.

The CDR3: CASSFSVGDRAFF. For the CDR3, the DNA is TGTGCCAGCAGTTTCTCTGTCGGGGATAGAGCTTTCTTT. The chain combines TRBV12-3 or TRBV12-4 with TRBJ1-1; no firm D call. The CDR3 is 13 residues long. The V and J ends lost 3 bases and 10 bases respectively, with 15 bases between them.